Listed below are T cell receptor beta chains from one sample, sequenced in a study of tumor-infiltrating lymphocytes in primary liver carcinoma. TCRdb reprocessed the multiplex PCR reads via MiXCR and lists one record per CDR3 protein. Seen here are about 54,000 distinct CDR3 sequences, over 65% observed once, and the top ten hold roughly 24%. The sequenced sample was liver tumor tissue from sampling region 2. The receptors stem from a man aged 40-49 years with primary liver carcinoma and hepatitis B virus infection. Each CDR3 is given with its conserved first and last residue. Each record gives: clone size, V gene, J gene, D gene, CDR3 protein, CDR3 DNA. D genes are given only for firm matches. Expanded clones get a size class; other rows say once, few or many, or leave the size out.

many	TRBV7-9	TRBJ2-5	.	CASGSGETQYF	TGTGCCAGCGGAAGCGGAGAGACCCAGTACTTC
many	TRBV29-1	TRBJ2-1	TRBD1	CSADRGIGLNNEQFF	TGCAGCGCCGACAGGGGTATAGGGTTGAACAATGAGCAGTTCTTC
.	TRBV7-9	TRBJ1-4	TRBD1	CASTFDLDRVVEKLFF	TGTGCCAGCACCTTCGACTTGGACAGGGTCGTTGAAAAACTGTTTTTT
many	TRBV13	TRBJ1-1	TRBD1	CASSFGQGAFF	TGTGCCAGCAGCTTCGGACAGGGAGCTTTCTTT
.	TRBV6-5	TRBJ2-7	.	CASSYSAVSYERYF	TGTGCCAGCAGTTACTCGGCGGTTTCATACGAGCGGTACTTC
many	TRBV28	TRBJ1-1	TRBD1	CASRPRPGQGNTEAFF	TGTGCCAGCAGGCCTAGACCGGGACAGGGTAACACTGAAGCTTTCTTT
many	TRBV6-1	TRBJ2-1	.	CASTQEGRYNEQFF	TGTGCCAGCACCCAGGAGGGGAGATACAATGAGCAGTTCTTC
many	TRBV7-9	TRBJ2-6	.	CASSLESGANVLTF	TGTGCCAGCAGCTTGGAGTCTGGGGCCAACGTCCTGACTTTC
.	TRBV28	TRBJ1-5	.	CASSIMRTLPQHF	TGTGCCAGCAGTATAATGAGGACCCTACCCCAGCATTTT
.	TRBV29-1	TRBJ2-7	TRBD1	CSVTTGDSPYEQYF	TGCAGCGTTACAACAGGGGACAGCCCTTACGAGCAGTACTTC
many	TRBV2	TRBJ1-4	.	CASRATTTNEKLFF	TGTGCCAGCAGGGCCACGACAACTAATGAAAAACTGTTTTTT